Detailed here is one TCR beta chain. Its antigen is not yet known. The CDR3 spans 16 residues, from the cysteine through the phenylalanine. No coding sequence is recorded. Taken from the germline V gene, the CDR1 and CDR2 loops are SGHDT and YYEEEE. These data come from a study of CXCR3-negative and CXCR3-positive naive CD8 T cells (dated by TCRdb to between 2018 and 2021). Regarding the complete study: In total, roughly 130 million TRB reads were obtained, corresponding to roughly 1.5 +/- 0.3 million reads per library. For the TRBV-TRBJ cluster analysis, the naive subsets came from a handful of donors, while the memory cells came from 3 donors. The diversity and physicochemical repertoire analyses included more than ten donors pooled from two independent experiments.

Each CD8+ T cell subset was flow-sorted in triplicate, with under 350,000 cells per subset placed directly into RLT lysis buffer. To keep memory contaminants out, a stringent definition of naive CD8+ T cells was applied: CD45RO-CCR7+CD27+CD95-. Peripheral blood mononuclear cells were isolated from buffy coats by standard density gradient centrifugation. Naive CXCR3-negative and CXCR3-positive CD8+ T cells were flow-sorted using a FACSAria III. Total RNA was extracted from sorted cells using an RNeasy Mini Kit. The paper's findings and limits, for the study overall: TRB CDR3s from CXCR3-positive naive cells showed higher hydrophobicity (lower Kidera factor 4), lower energy, and higher strength and volume indices than CXCR3-negative naive cells. TRBV-TRBJ usage was similar between naive CXCR3-negative and CXCR3-positive cells from the same donor, while memory cells showed distinct patterns. Because surface CD5, which is linked to self-reactivity in mice, was comparable between the naive subsets, TCR interaction strength was also inferred from TRB CDR3 physicochemical properties. Comparably high repertoire diversity was found in both naive subsets, whereas much lower repertoire diversity was found in memory CD8+ T cells. CXCR3 expression partially decreased after cryopreservation, so most assays used freshly isolated PBMCs.

The reads were generated on a NextSeq 550. The Human TCR Profiling Kit (MiLaboratory) was used to make UMI-labeled 5' RACE TRB cDNA libraries. The full amount of extracted RNA was used for cDNA synthesis, and the full amount of resulting cDNA was used for PCR amplification. Libraries were prepared in parallel using an identical number of PCR cycles. As for how the authors treated the data: With a minimum of two reads required per UMI, MIGEC and MiXCR pulled out about 54,000 +/- 9,700 unique UMI-labeled TRB cDNA molecules from each library. On average, each library contained about 40,000 +/- 10,000 functional in-frame TRB CDR3 nucleotide clonotypes without stop codons. After downsampling to 5000 UMI-labeled TRB molecules per sample, diversity metrics such as normalized Shannon-Wiener and Chao1 were calculated in VDJtools. For the central five CDR3 residues, VDJtools calculated physicochemical properties weighted by clonotype size, namely interaction energy, strength, volume and Kidera factor 4. Through TCRdb reprocessing, the reads give one entry per CDR3 protein sequence; DNA is omitted. In this record, the V and J calls reflect TCRdb's handling and not the investigators' own analysis. The sample's own table lists over 55,000 distinct CDR3 sequences. The ten largest account for approximately 0.5% of the sample.

Sample: naive CXCR3+ CD8+ T cells from blood. The sample's cell subset or site label, decoded: CD45RO-CCR7+CD27+CD95- naive CD8+ T cells expressing CXCR3 (TNR3+). The receptor chain draws on TRBV5-6 and TRBJ2-2; TCRdb outputs TRBD1, but without DNA this stays unchecked. The receptor's source is a human donor in good health. Some clones in this sample may be carry-over from other donors' samples. CDR3 region: CASSLRSGGRAGELFF.